Below are 22 T cell receptor beta chains sequenced from a single sample in a study of T cells after yellow fever vaccination. Each CDR3 protein is one row after TCRdb ran MiXCR on the 5' RACE reads. The sample lists some 30,000 distinct CDR3 sequences, 3.5% to 5% seen once, with 40% to 55% in the top ten. Sequencing was performed on CD8+ T cells sorted from PBMCs, taken 5 days after the yellow fever booster vaccination. Receptor source: a man under 40 who received the YFV17D yellow fever vaccine.

This clonotype was observed at least ten times. The chain carries TRBV25-1 and TRBJ2-3; 11 nucleotides agree with TRBD2. This CDR3 is built from 16 residues. Unmatched junction bases numbered 5, after V lost 1 base and J lost 5 bases. CDR1 and CDR2 from the germline V gene are MGHDK and SYGVNS. The CDR3, as DNA: TGTGCCAGCAGTGAATTTGGTCTAGCGGGAGGAGATACGCAGTATTTT. Amino acids: CASSEFGLAGGDTQYF.

The rearrangement joins TRBV19 to TRBJ1-1; 8 bases align to TRBD1. CDR1 and CDR2 from the germline V gene are LNHDA and SQIVND (reference sequence). After removal of 2 bases from V and 0 bases from J, the junction contained 8 bases not matched to a gene. The CDR3 has 17 residues. In nucleotides, the CDR3 is TGTGCCAGTAGTATATCCGGACAGGGCCCGGTGAACACTGAAGCTTTCTTT. Translation: CASSISGQGPVNTEAFF. The variable domain in full, completed from reference TRBV19 and TRBJ1-1, reads DGGITQSPKYLFRKEGQNVTLSCEQNLNHDAMYWYRQDPGQGLRLIYYSQIVNDFQKGDIAEGYSVSREKKESFPLTVTSAQKNPTAFYLCASSISGQGPVNTEAFFGQGTRLTVV.

The rearrangement links TRBV11-2 to TRBJ2-2; TRBD1 agrees at 12 bases. Germline-derived CDR1 and CDR2 are SGHAT and FQNNGV. With V trimmed by 8 bases and J by 5 bases, 15 bases remained unmatched. This CDR3 region has 18 residues. This CDR3 reads CASCSPSVGQGATGELFF. The CDR3 DNA is TGTGCCAGCTGTTCCCCCTCGGTGGGACAGGGGGCAACCGGGGAGCTGTTTTTT.

V and J are TRBV3-1 and TRBJ2-5, with D maybe TRBD2 (6 bases). Germline V gives CDR1 LGHDT, CDR2 YNNKEL (reference sequence). Trimming left V 8 bases short and J 3 bases short, with 10 bases between. There are 12 residues in the CDR3. The DNA of the CDR3 is TGTGCCAGCTGGGACTTAAAAGAGACCCAGTACTTC. Amino acids: CASWDLKETQYF.

This clonotype occurred many times. This rearrangement joins TRBV2 to TRBJ1-5, with D uncertain. Germline V gives CDR1 SNHLY, CDR2 FYNNEI. This CDR3 contains 15 residues. The V end lost 6 bases, the J end lost 7 bases, and 19 bases lay between the germline ends. Here the CDR3 reads CASRDLGRAGQPQHF. CDR3 coding DNA: TGTGCCAGCAGGGACCTCGGACGGGCGGGCCAGCCCCAGCATTTT.

This clonotype was detected ten times or more. The V and J genes are TRBV4-3 and TRBJ2-1, with 9 bases identical to TRBD2. With 3 bases clipped from V and 0 bases from J, the junction kept 12 bases outside the gene matches. Germline V gene lookup returns CDR1 LGHNA and CDR2 YSLEER. The CDR3 spans 19 residues. The chain's CDR3 is CASSHPYTSGSNSYNEQFF. CDR3 nucleotides: TGCGCCAGCAGCCACCCGTACACTAGCGGGTCTAACTCCTACAATGAGCAGTTCTTC.

This clonotype was seen ten or more times. The genes are TRBV11-2 and TRBJ2-7; 7 bases map to TRBD1. Germline CDR1 is SGHAT and CDR2 is FQNNGV. The length of the CDR3 is 15 residues. The trim removed 4 bases at V and 0 bases at J, leaving 6 bases unmatched. CDR3 in amino acids: CASSSRGQDSYEQYF. The DNA for the CDR3 is TGTGCCAGCAGCTCTAGAGGACAGGACTCCTACGAGCAGTACTTC.

This clonotype was picked up many times. V and J are TRBV21-1 and TRBJ2-5; no check of the table's D call, TRBD2, against the DNA was made. TRBV21-1 is marked as a pseudogene. The CDR3 loop spans 14 amino acids. CDR3 region: CASSAGLAVETQYF. The CDR3 DNA reads as TGTGCCAGCAGCGCGGGACTAGCGGTGGAGACCCAGTACTTC.

This clonotype was seen repeatedly, ten times or more. The chain carries TRBV4-2 and TRBJ2-7, with 9 bases fitting TRBD2. There are 14 residues in the CDR3. Trimming at V came to 4 bases and at J to 2 bases, leaving 3 bases not matched to a gene. Germline CDR1 LGHNA, CDR2 YNFKEQ. The CDR3 sequence is CASSPTSGPYEQYF. The CDR3 nucleotides read TGTGCCAGCAGCCCCACTAGCGGGCCCTACGAGCAGTACTTC.

Many counts were recorded for this clonotype. The V call is TRBV6-5, the J call TRBJ2-2, with TRBD2 identical over 7 bases. In germline, CDR1 is MNHEY, CDR2 SVGAGI. This CDR3 comprises 14 residues. V shed 0 bases and J 9 bases; nucleotides not matched to a gene: 4. CDR3 sequence: CASSYSTGGRELFF. The DNA for the CDR3 is TGTGCCAGCAGTTACTCGACGGGAGGCCGGGAGCTGTTTTTT.

This clonotype was seen at least ten times. The V call is TRBV20-1, the J call TRBJ2-2; 12 bases match TRBD2. This CDR3 comprises 19 residues. The V and J ends lost 0 bases and 2 bases, in that order; junction bases with no gene match: 10. Germline CDR1 and CDR2: DFQATT and SNEGSKA (reference sequence). CDR3 nucleotides: TGCAGTGCTAGAGATTACGCTAGCGGGAGGGATTCTAACACCGGGGAGCTGTTTTTT. As protein: CSARDYASGRDSNTGELFF.

This clonotype was detected ten times or more. This chain joins TRBV9 and TRBJ2-3; TRBD2 aligns across 10 bases. V lost 6 bases, J lost 0 bases, and 4 bases stayed unmatched. The CDR3 contains 15 residues. CDR1 and CDR2 from the germline V gene are SGDLS and YYNGEE. The CDR3 DNA reads TGTGCCAGCAACCCGACTAGCGGGAGCACAGATACGCAGTATTTT. It encodes CASNPTSGSTDTQYF. Drawing the rest from reference TRBV9 and TRBJ2-3, the complete variable domain is DSGVTQTPKHLITATGQRVTLRCSPRSGDLSVYWYQQSLDQGLQFLIQYYNGEERAKGNILERFSAQQFPDLHSELNLSSLELGDSALYFCASNPTSGSTDTQYFGPGTRLTVL.

The table lists this clonotype with many counts. The chain has TRBV20-1 and TRBJ1-1, with D perhaps matching TRBD1 (6 bases). Germline V gene sequence: CDR1 DFQATT, CDR2 SNEGSKA (reference sequence). The CDR3 contains 12 residues. Deletions cut 6 bases from V and 4 bases from J, with 12 bases between. CDR3 bases: TGCAGTGCCGCAGGGGTAGGCACTGAAGCTTTCTTT. Translating it yields CSAAGVGTEAFF.

This clonotype was recorded at least ten times. The V call is TRBV14, the J call TRBJ2-5; TRBD2 agrees at 9 bases. The V segment lost 0 bases and the J segment 1 base; nucleotides outside the gene matches: 9. The CDR3 length is 18 residues. Per the germline V gene, CDR1 is SGHDN and CDR2 is FVKESK. The CDR3 DNA sequence: TGTGCCAGCAGCCAAGATCGTGGACTAGCGCCAACCCAAGAGACCCAGTACTTC. Protein product: CASSQDRGLAPTQETQYF.

This clonotype has ten or more counts. This chain links TRBV11-2 with TRBJ2-2; TRBD1 matches 7 bases. V was clipped by 3 bases and J by 7 bases; unmatched bases: 8. This CDR3 contains 15 residues. Germline V gene sequence: CDR1 SGHAT, CDR2 FQNNGV. The DNA of the CDR3 is TGTGCCAGCAGCTTCCGGACAGGTGGTGACGGGGAGCTGTTTTTT. Amino acid sequence: CASSFRTGGDGELFF.

This rearrangement joins TRBV6-5 to TRBJ2-7; 11 bases agree with TRBD1. J gave up 4 bases and V 4 bases, and 3 bases lay outside the gene matches. This CDR3 is 14 amino acids long. The V gene's germline CDR1 is MNHEY and CDR2 SVGAGI. CDR3 in amino acids: CASSSGTGGYEQYF. The CDR3 region has the DNA TGTGCCAGCAGTTCCGGGACAGGGGGTTACGAGCAGTACTTC.

This clonotype was picked up many times. The chain has TRBV10-3 and TRBJ1-1; D not resolved. Trimming took 2 bases from V and 0 from J, leaving 4 bases between them. The CDR3 is made up of 13 amino acids. Germline V gene data show CDR1 as ENHRY and CDR2 as SYGVKD. Here the CDR3 reads CAISEGLNTEAFF. The CDR3 nucleotides read TGTGCCATCAGTGAGGGTCTGAACACTGAAGCTTTCTTT.

This clonotype was recorded at least ten times. The gene calls are TRBV27 and TRBJ2-1, with 10 bases matching TRBD1. CDR1 is MNHEY and CDR2 is SMNVEV in the germline V gene (reference sequence). V was pared by 3 bases and J by 7 bases, with 9 bases of the junction left unmatched. CDR3 length: 16 residues. The CDR3 sequence: CASSFLGQGPSNEQFF. The CDR3 region has the DNA TGTGCCAGCAGTTTTTTGGGACAGGGGCCTTCGAATGAGCAGTTCTTC.

This clonotype has more than one count but fewer than ten. The chain recombines TRBV3-2 with TRBJ2-1; the tabulated D call, TRBD2, remains unverified against the DNA. TRBV3-2 is an annotated pseudogene. The CDR3 loop spans 15 amino acids. CDR3 loop: CASTQESGLERKQFF. The CDR3 bases are TGTGCCTCCACCCAAGAATCCGGACTAGAACGGAAACAGTTCTTC.

This clonotype was recorded at least ten times. The gene calls are TRBV20-1 and TRBJ2-7; D is tentatively TRBD1 or TRBD2 (6 bases each). The ends were cut back, 3 bases at V and 3 bases at J, with 21 bases in the middle. Looked up from germline, CDR1 is DFQATT and CDR2 is SNEGSKA (reference sequence). This CDR3 has 16 amino acids. The CDR3 reads CSASDLWAEGHYEQYF. The DNA for the CDR3 is TGCAGTGCTAGTGACCTGTGGGCGGAGGGACACTACGAGCAGTACTTC.

This clonotype was observed many times. This rearrangement joins TRBV7-2 to TRBJ2-1; D gene unclear. With 5 bases removed from V and 12 bases from J, the gap between germline ends came to 14 bases. The CDR3 runs 12 residues. Germline-derived CDR1 and CDR2 are SGHTA and FQGNSA. For the CDR3, the DNA is TGTGCCAGCAGCCCCGACATCTTCGGGCAGTTCTTC. This gives the protein CASSPDIFGQFF.

This clonotype was detected many times. The gene calls are TRBV10-2 and TRBJ2-7; the D gene could be TRBD1 or TRBD2 (7 bases each). This CDR3 region has 15 residues. The ends were cut back, 4 bases at V and 4 bases at J, with 17 bases in the middle. Germline CDR1 and CDR2: WSHSY and SAAADI. The CDR3, as DNA: TGCGCCAGCAGTGGTGGGGGAGGGGGCGCGTACGAGCAGTACTTC. It specifies CASSGGGGGAYEQYF.